This T cell receptor (beta chain) emerged from a study of T cell responses to AZD1222 COVID-19 vaccine. Assay used: immunoSEQ multiplex PCR; TCRdb lists only in-frame clones, some missing. This listing includes more than 110,000 clones. This CDR3 has 13 amino acids. Germline V gene sequence: CDR1 SGHRS, CDR2 YFSETQ. V lost 0 bases and J lost 4, with 8 bases in between. Sequencing was performed on peripheral blood. This TCR came from an adult in good health. The gene calls are TRBV5-1 and TRBJ2-7, with D maybe TRBD2 (6 bases). Here the CDR3 DNA reads TGCGCCAGCAGCTTGGACGGGGGATACGAGCAGTACTTC. It codes for CASSLDGGYEQYF.